The present TCR beta chain was sequenced within a study of radiotherapy plus CTLA-4 blockade in lung cancer. The overall study: Among patients, 15% to 20% showed objective responses, and 30% to 40% had disease control. Whole-study results and caveats: TCR clones of tumor origin grew in blood after radiotherapy plus ipilimumab. Reportedly, early blood T cell clone dynamics best predicted response, with interferon-beta.

Regarding this clone: Its antigen is undetermined.

From germline, CDR1 is MNHEY and CDR2 SVGAGI. With V trimmed by 0 bases and J by 3 bases, 1 base remained unmatched. This CDR3 has 15 residues. Patients with chemo-refractory metastatic non-small-cell lung cancer received focal radiation plus CTLA-4 blockade with ipilimumab. Some clones are missing from TCRdb's copy, which holds only in-frame ones; the method was immunoSEQ multiplex PCR. Among tens of thousands of clones listed, approximately 71% were seen once. The specimen comprised peripheral blood, sampled from a patient treated with radiotherapy plus ipilimumab. This TCR was recovered from a human donor with non-small cell lung cancer whose response to radiotherapy plus ipilimumab could not be evaluated. V and J are TRBV6-5 and TRBJ1-2; TRBD1 aligns across 10 bases. Here the CDR3 reads CASSYSGQGYYGYTF. In nucleotides, the CDR3 is TGTGCCAGCAGTTACTCGGGACAGGGGTACTATGGCTACACCTTC.